This T cell receptor beta chain derives from a study of T cell responses to AZD1222 COVID-19 vaccine (dated by TCRdb to about 2021). Some background on the complete study: TCR sequencing covered some 240 trial participants: 200 to 220 given two doses of AZD1222 and 26 given two doses of MenACWY control vaccine. Enrollment into the trials was organized by age into subgroups of 18-55, 56-69 and 70-plus years, and those subgroups contained about 160, 30 and 59 TCR-sequenced participants, respectively. What the study reported, not specific to this receptor: Nearly half of unique spike-specific TCRs reportedly recognized epitopes outside regions mutated in the B.1.351 and B.1.1.7 variants. Because no day 14 peak-response samples were available, the repertoires could be characterized only after the peak T cell response. Conclusions about previously exposed vaccinees are limited, since just five or six AZD1222 recipients were seropositive for SARS-CoV-2 at baseline. After two AZD1222 doses, spike-specific TCR breadth and depth were significantly higher than at day 0 and than in MenACWY recipients. In the small 56-69-year group, the increase in depth fell short of significance, most likely because of low power. CD4 TCRs associated with the vaccine covered the entire spike protein, and the dominant responses were in regions 160-218 and 743-854. Participants were mostly white British, with more females than males. The authors suggested clonal diversity may have been underestimated.

According to the study, the label for this sample's time point signals: about 28 days (+/-7) after the second vaccine dose. Because spike-specific TCR depth and breadth did not differ between the two schedules, AZD1222 recipients who got a second dose at roughly 4 weeks were pooled with those who got a second dose at roughly 12 weeks. Vaccinee samples were obtained from the UK trials COV001 and COV002, which included a single-blind randomized controlled phase 2/3 trial of AZD1222 (ChAdOx1 nCoV-19) in healthy adults. Trial participant PBMC samples were collected at day 0 and day 28 after the second dose for TCRbeta chain sequencing. As to this clone: It lacks a known antigen. Base qualities are not recorded, but no much larger clone differs from it by a single base.

The CDR3 regions of human TCRbeta chains were analyzed by immunosequencing. Per the source publication's procedure: TCRs in the repertoires were matched against a reference library of SARS-CoV-2-specific TCRs that had been generated with the MIRA antigen-specificity platform. Breadth was defined as the fraction of unique TCRs that were SARS-CoV-2-associated, and depth was defined as the fraction of total T cells that were SARS-CoV-2-associated. Each spike-specific TCR was assigned to its reactive spike region and to a CD4 or CD8 class using the MIRA data. Log10-transformed breadth and depth values were compared by one-way ANOVA with Sidak's multiple comparisons tests. TCRdb carries this immuneACCESS record with in-frame sequences only. Its versions omit some clonotypes, under half of them owing to an unresolved V gene in the studies checked, with the rest unexplained. The V and J calls and clone size come from that table; D and trimming were worked out from the DNA. Here the sample has 100,000 to 150,000 clones; 92% occur a single time. 1% to 1.3% of the sample goes to the ten largest clones.

Sequences were derived from peripheral blood, sampled 28 days after the second AZD1222 dose. The sequence came from an adult who received the AZD1222 COVID-19 vaccine.

Here is the DNA: TGTGCCAGCAGCCTCGGACGGACCTATGGCTACACCTTC. The translation is CASSLGRTYGYTF. The chain uses TRBV3-1 (or the pseudogene TRBV3-2) and TRBJ1-2, with the D gene not confidently named. Counted from cysteine to phenylalanine, this CDR3 has 13 amino acids. Solely the CDR3 DNA is kept, with 39 bases framed from the first base. CDR1 LGHDT and CDR2 YNNKEL are derived from the germline V gene (reference sequence). V is clipped by 4 bases and J by 4 bases, and the sequence between their germline boundaries is 10 bases long.